These 16 T cell receptor beta chains were sequenced from one sample in a study of graft-versus-host responses after intestinal transplantation. The antigens of these receptors remain unknown. Produced via immunoSEQ multiplex PCR; TCRdb's table is partial and in-frame only. In the table there are about 120,000 clones, about 95% of which are singletons. The sequenced sample was unstimulated CD8+ T cells sorted from spleen or lymph node cells, obtained before intestinal transplant. The receptor set was obtained from a human donor who received an intestinal transplant.

The DNA of the CDR3 is TGTGCCAGCAGTGTTATTGGGTTACGGTCCCACGAGCAGTACTTC. Its translation: CASSVIGLRSHEQYF. The chain couples TRBV25-1 to TRBJ2-5, with D unresolved. The closer fit of TRBJ2-7 to the DNA end suggests the J call may be wrong. The germline gives CDR1 MGHDK, CDR2 SYGVNS. The CDR3 covers 15 residues.

The chain uses TRBV4-2 and TRBJ2-7; 13 positions match TRBD2. J gave up 5 bases and V 1 base, and 11 bases lay outside the gene matches. The CDR3 loop spans 18 amino acids. Germline V CDR1 and CDR2: LGHNA, YNFKEQ. The CDR3 is CASSQGPEGLAGSDEQYF. For the CDR3, the DNA is TGTGCCAGCAGCCAAGGGCCTGAGGGACTAGCGGGATCCGACGAGCAGTACTTC.

The chain is built from TRBV4-1 and TRBJ2-7; D call uncertain. Germline CDR1 MGHRA, CDR2 YSYEKL. The CDR3 has 13 residues. Trimming cost V 2 bases and J 2 bases, with 7 bases left between them. The CDR3 sequence: CASSQTETYEQYF. CDR3 coding DNA: TGCGCCAGCAGCCAAACCGAAACCTACGAGCAGTACTTC.

The CDR3 coding sequence is TGTGCCAGCAGCGTAGCCGAGGGAGCTAACTATGGCTACACCTTC. Translating gives CASSVAEGANYGYTF. The V call is TRBV9, the J call TRBJ1-2; D gene ambiguous. Trimming pared 0 bases from V and 0 bases from J, leaving 9 bases between. The germline V gene has CDR1 SGDLS and CDR2 YYNGEE. The CDR3 is 15 amino acids.

This chain connects TRBV7-8 to TRBJ2-7, with unresolved D. The CDR3 totals 14 residues. The germline V gene encodes CDR1 SGHVS and CDR2 FQNEAQ. Trimming left V 6 bases short and J 2 bases short, with 14 bases between. The DNA for the CDR3 is TGTGCCAGCAGTTATACAGAGGTTGCCTACGAGCAGTACTTC. This encodes CASSYTEVAYEQYF.

The chain has TRBV4-1 and TRBJ2-3; D may be TRBD1 (5 bases). Trimming stripped 0 bases from V and 6 bases from J, with 10 bases between. CDR1 is MGHRA, CDR2 YSYEKL, per germline. This CDR3 contains 14 residues. CDR3 region: CASSQEGVLDTQYF. In DNA form, the CDR3 reads TGCGCCAGCAGCCAAGAAGGGGTGCTGGATACGCAGTATTTT.

The rearrangement joins TRBV7-9 to TRBJ1-5; TRBD1 might be the D (5 bases). Germline V gene data show CDR1 as SEHNR and CDR2 as FQNEAQ (reference sequence). CDR3 size: 15 residues. V lost 5 bases and J 2 bases, leaving 13 bases between the germline ends. The CDR3, as DNA: TGTGCCAGCAGCCCCCTGACAGAACGCAATCAGCCCCAGCATTTT. This gives the protein CASSPLTERNQPQHF. The whole variable domain, filled in from reference TRBV7-9 and TRBJ1-5, reads DTGVSQNPRHKITKRGQNVTFRCDPISEHNRLYWYRQTLGQGPEFLTYFQNEAQLEKSRLLSDRFSAERPKGSFSTLEIQRTEQGDSAMYLCASSPLTERNQPQHFGDGTRLSIL.

The CDR3 sequence: CASISGSNSPLHF. The CDR3 bases are TGTGCCAGCATATCCGGTTCCAATTCACCCCTCCACTTT. J is TRBJ1-6 and V is TRBV2; D ambiguous. This CDR3 comprises 13 residues. V shed 7 bases and J shed 7 bases, with 11 bases lying between them. The germline CDR1 and CDR2 sequences are SNHLY and FYNNEI. Full variable domain (outside the CDR3, taken from reference TRBV2 and TRBJ1-6): EPEVTQTPSHQVTQMGQEVILRCVPISNHLYFYWYRQILGQKVEFLVSFYNNEISEKSEIFDDQFSVERPDGSNFTLKIRSTKLEDSAMYFCASISGSNSPLHFGNGTRLTVT.

The chain joins TRBV4-1 to TRBJ2-1; 12 nucleotides line up with TRBD2. The CDR3 is made up of 16 amino acids. V was pared by 0 bases and J by 7 bases, with 4 bases of the junction left unmatched. CDR1 and CDR2 (germline): MGHRA, YSYEKL. The DNA for the CDR3 is TGCGCCAGCAGCCAAGACGCTAGCGGGAGGGGTAATGAGCAGTTCTTC. Translation gives CASSQDASGRGNEQFF.

This chain links TRBV30 with TRBJ1-1, with D unclear. CDR1 GTSNPN and CDR2 SVGIG come from the germline V gene (reference sequence). The CDR3 has 13 amino acids. V was pared by 3 bases and J by 4 bases, with 12 bases between. As DNA, the CDR3 is TGTGCCTGGAGGGACCCGGATCGCACTGAAGCTTTCTTT. Encoded protein: CAWRDPDRTEAFF. The complete variable domain, with remaining parts taken from reference TRBV30 and TRBJ1-1, reads SQTIHQWPATLVQPVGSPLSLECTVEGTSNPNLYWYRQAAGRGLQLLFYSVGIGQISSEVPQNLSASRPQDRQFILSSKKLLLSDSGFYLCAWRDPDRTEAFFGQGTRLTVV.

The V and J genes are TRBV30 and TRBJ2-1; 10 bases line up with TRBD2. The CDR3 is 16 residues long. Germline V lookup: CDR1 GTSNPN, CDR2 SVGIG (reference sequence). The V gene end was trimmed by 4 bases and the J gene end by 9 bases; junction bases not matched to a gene: 15. The CDR3, as DNA: TGTGCCTGGACTCTAAGTAGGCTAGCGGGAGTCGGTGAGCAGTTCTTC. This codes for CAWTLSRLAGVGEQFF.

The chain couples TRBV9 to TRBJ2-1, with 10 bases matching TRBD2. The CDR3 is made up of 16 amino acids. Germline lookup yields CDR1 SGDLS and CDR2 YYNGEE. J gave up 0 bases and V 7 bases, and 7 bases lay outside the gene matches. The CDR3 DNA follows: TGTGCCAGCGAGGGTAGCGGGAGGTACTCCTACAATGAGCAGTTCTTC. This codes for CASEGSGRYSYNEQFF.

The chain has TRBV28 and TRBJ2-7; 10 nucleotides align to TRBD1. The V gene's germline CDR1 is MDHEN and CDR2 SYDVKM. The CDR3 contains 14 residues. The trim removed 5 bases at V and 2 bases at J, leaving 3 bases unmatched. CDR3 loop: CASSRGQGAYEQYF. CDR3 DNA sequence: TGTGCCAGCAGTCGCGGACAGGGGGCCTACGAGCAGTACTTC.

The sample holds one count of this clone. The chain is built from TRBV6-5 and TRBJ1-2, with TRBD1 as a possible D gene (5 bases). Germline V gene data show CDR1 as MNHEY and CDR2 as SVGAGI. The CDR3 extends over 15 amino acids. V was clipped by 4 bases and J by 4 bases, with 16 bases between them. The CDR3 protein is CASSSGPTVFYGYTF. CDR3 nucleotides: TGTGCCAGCAGTTCCGGGCCGACAGTCTTCTATGGCTACACCTTC.

About this clone itself: This sample includes further DNA sequences coding for the same CDR3. The V gene is TRBV9, the J gene TRBJ1-1; D gene unclear. Germline V lookup: CDR1 SGDLS, CDR2 YYNGEE. V was cut by 0 bases and J by 1 base, with 4 bases left in between. The CDR3 has 13 amino acids. The CDR3 here is CASSVGANTEAFF. In nucleotides, the CDR3 is TGTGCCAGCAGCGTAGGGGCGAACACTGAAGCTTTCTTT.

The CDR3 spells CATRTGMYNEQFF. CDR3 nucleotides: TGTGCCACAAGGACGGGAATGTACAATGAGCAGTTCTTC. The rearrangement uses TRBV15 and TRBJ2-1; a possible D gene is TRBD2 (5 bases). CDR1 and CDR2 (germline): LNHNV, YYDKDF (reference sequence). The CDR3 loop spans 13 amino acids. V was shortened by 9 bases and J by 4 bases, with 13 bases between the two germline ends. Together with reference TRBV15 and TRBJ2-1, the CDR3 gives the full variable domain: DAMVIQNPRYQVTQFGKPVTLSCSQTLNHNVMYWYQQKSSQAPKLLFHYYDKDFNNEADTPDNFQSRRPNTSFCFLDIRSPGLGDTAMYLCATRTGMYNEQFFGPGTRLTVL.